The rows below give T cell receptor beta chains drawn from one sample of a study of regulatory and conventional T cells in RAG deficiency. Here immunoSEQ multiplex PCR was the method, and the copy in TCRdb shows in-frame clones only, minus some. The data contain tens of thousands of clones, 90% of them seen just once; the ten biggest clones take up 0.51%. Another study also made use of these data, one on regulatory T cells.

The material sequenced was CD4+ effector T cells sorted from blood. These receptors all stem from a human donor in good health. Each CDR3 is given with its conserved first and last residue. Fields, in order: clone size, J gene, V gene, CDR3 protein. Not all rows give a size; the values are once, few, many and, for expanded clones, a class.

NA	TRBJ1-1	TRBV5-4	CASSAGTEAFF
NA	TRBJ2-5	TRBV11-2	CASSFRETQYF
NA	TRBJ1-1	TRBV6-5	CASSLDRYTEAFF
NA	TRBJ2-6	TRBV19	CASSPLSSGANVLTF
few	TRBJ1-2	TRBV7-9	CASSLAGSAYGYTF
NA	TRBJ2-3	TRBV1	CTSSQGRLAGDTQYF
NA	TRBJ2-1	TRBV2	CASSRTGVQFF
NA	TRBJ2-5	TRBV11-1	CASSLVKGAEGETQYF
NA	TRBJ2-5	TRBV5-1	CASSLPGARETQYF
NA	TRBJ1-2	TRBV5-1	CASSLVGQFYGYTF
NA	TRBJ2-1	TRBV11-2	CASSFSMGGNEQFF
NA	TRBJ1-1	TRBV7-9	CASSPPDRANTEAFF
NA	TRBJ1-6	TRBV15	CATSRRTGYNSPLHF
NA	TRBJ2-3	TRBV5-1	CASSFGTSGARGTDTQYF
NA	TRBJ1-1	TRBV6-6	CASSYQGEAFF
NA	TRBJ2-7	TRBV6-1	CASRGSAFYEQYF
NA	TRBJ2-7	TRBV19	CASSQRGTAYEQYF
NA	TRBJ1-2	TRBV27	CASSFRGAYGYTF
NA	TRBJ2-7	TRBV2	CASTPAYEQYF
NA	TRBJ1-1	TRBV5-1	CASSLTGSTEAFF
NA	TRBJ1-1	TRBV29-1	CSIPGSNTEAFF
NA	TRBJ1-1	TRBV5-1	CASSPLGQNTEAFF
NA	TRBJ1-5	TRBV2	CASSVMGYSNQPQHF
NA	TRBJ2-2	TRBV9	CASSKIVRAGELFF
NA	TRBJ2-1	TRBV12-5	CASGLERTLAYNEQFF
NA	TRBJ2-1	TRBV7-8	CASIQWGTRSSVRKQFF
NA	TRBJ2-1	TRBV30	CAWSQGQGGGNEQFF